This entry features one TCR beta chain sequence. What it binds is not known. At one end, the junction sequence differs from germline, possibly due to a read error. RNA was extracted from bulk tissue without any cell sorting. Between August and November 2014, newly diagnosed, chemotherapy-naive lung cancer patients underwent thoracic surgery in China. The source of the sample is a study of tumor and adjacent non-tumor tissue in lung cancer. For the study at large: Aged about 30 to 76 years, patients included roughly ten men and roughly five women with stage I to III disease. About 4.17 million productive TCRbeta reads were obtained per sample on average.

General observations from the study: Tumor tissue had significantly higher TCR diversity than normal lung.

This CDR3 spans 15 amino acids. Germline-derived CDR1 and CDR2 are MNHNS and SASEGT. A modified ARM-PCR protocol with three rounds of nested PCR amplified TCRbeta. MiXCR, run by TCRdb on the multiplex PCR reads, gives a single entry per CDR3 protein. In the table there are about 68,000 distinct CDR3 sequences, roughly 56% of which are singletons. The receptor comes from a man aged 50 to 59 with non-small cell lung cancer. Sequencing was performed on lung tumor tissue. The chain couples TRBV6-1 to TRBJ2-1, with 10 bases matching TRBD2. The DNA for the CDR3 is TGTGCCAGGGGACTAGCGATCCCCTCCTACGATGAGCAGTTCTTC. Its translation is CARGLAIPSYDEQFF.